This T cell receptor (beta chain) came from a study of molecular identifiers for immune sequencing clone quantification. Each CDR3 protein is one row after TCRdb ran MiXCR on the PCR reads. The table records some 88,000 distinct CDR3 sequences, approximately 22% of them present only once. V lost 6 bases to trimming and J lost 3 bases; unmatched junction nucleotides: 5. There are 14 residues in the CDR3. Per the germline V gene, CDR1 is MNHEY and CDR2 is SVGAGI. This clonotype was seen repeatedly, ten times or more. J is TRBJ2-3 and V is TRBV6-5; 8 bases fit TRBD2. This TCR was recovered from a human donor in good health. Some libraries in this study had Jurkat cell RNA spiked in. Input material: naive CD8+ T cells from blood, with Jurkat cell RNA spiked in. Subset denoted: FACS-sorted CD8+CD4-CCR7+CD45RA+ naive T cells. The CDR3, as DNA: TGTGCCAGCAGCCAGGGACTAGATACAGATACGCAGTATTTT. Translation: CASSQGLDTDTQYF.